This T cell receptor (beta chain) was obtained from a study of cytomegalovirus exposure and HLA in healthy donors. Notes on the study in general: The classifier reportedly diagnosed cytomegalovirus status with high specificity and sensitivity. A later analysis found first-cohort TCR clusters tended to co-occur in the 110 or so validation repertoires. Cytomegalovirus association was assigned to about 150 TCR beta chains.

Germline assignment: CDR1 SGHTA and CDR2 FQGNSA. The V gene lost 5 bases and the J gene lost 7 bases, with 12 bases spanning the gap. The CDR3 loop spans 14 amino acids. Comment on this clone: Its antigen is unknown.

Only in-frame clones appear in the TCRdb table, and some are missing; sequencing was by immunoSEQ multiplex PCR. Among 150,000 to 200,000 clones, about 83% were seen once, and the ten largest hold more than 1.3%. This rearrangement joins TRBV7-2 to TRBJ1-6; D gene ambiguous. This clonotype originated in a woman aged 25 to 45 in good health and CMV-seronegative. Sequencing used PBMCs. The CDR3 loop reads CASSHAGGNSPLHF. Written as DNA, the CDR3 is TGTGCCAGCAGCCACGCAGGTGGCAATTCACCCCTCCACTTT.